These 22 T cell receptor beta chains were all obtained from the same sample, sequenced in a study of cytomegalovirus exposure and HLA in healthy donors. Profiled with immunoSEQ multiplex PCR; TCRdb holds only in-frame clones, not every one. This repertoire shows 90,000 to 130,000 clones, about 92% found once; its top ten account for 1.5% to 2%. The source material was PBMCs. The receptors stem from a woman aged 18-29 years in good health and CMV-seronegative.

The chain is built from TRBV7-2 and TRBJ1-6; 7 bases match TRBD1. Germline CDR1 SGHTA, CDR2 FQGNSA. V lost 1 base to trimming and J lost 10 bases; unmatched junction nucleotides: 7. The CDR3 is made up of 15 amino acids. The CDR3, as DNA: TGTGCCAGCAGCTTAGTTGAACAGGGGAACTCACCCCTCCACTTT. Amino acids: CASSLVEQGNSPLHF.

This clone was picked up one time. The gene calls are TRBV27 and TRBJ2-3, with TRBD2 identical over 7 bases. CDR1 is MNHEY, CDR2 SMNVEV, per germline (reference sequence). J lost 0 bases, V lost 2 bases, and 2 bases had no gene match. The CDR3 contains 15 residues. This CDR3 reads CASSLAGESTDTQYF. CDR3 sequence (DNA): TGTGCCAGCAGTTTAGCGGGAGAGAGCACAGATACGCAGTATTTT.

The count of this clone is one. The V gene is TRBV19, the J gene TRBJ2-7; D may be TRBD1 (5 bases). Per germline, CDR1 LNHDA and CDR2 SQIVND (reference sequence). The CDR3 runs to 13 residues. Trimming pared 8 bases from V and 3 bases from J, leaving 14 bases between. CDR3 DNA: TGTGCCAGTTCTAGGGAAACAGGCTACGAGCAGTACTTC. Amino acids: CASSRETGYEQYF.

The chain combines TRBV28 with TRBJ1-2; 8 positions match TRBD1. The J segment lost 4 bases and the V segment lost 6 bases, leaving 4 bases of the junction unmatched. The CDR3 is 13 residues long. Germline V gene sequence: CDR1 MDHEN, CDR2 SYDVKM. The CDR3 DNA reads TGTGCCAGCAGACTCGGACAGGGCTATGGCTACACCTTC. Translated: CASRLGQGYGYTF.

The chain couples TRBV14 to TRBJ2-7; 11 bases line up with TRBD2. With 0 bases clipped from V and 1 base from J, the junction kept 14 bases outside the gene matches. Germline V gene data show CDR1 as SGHDN and CDR2 as FVKESK. The CDR3 length is 20 residues. DNA for the CDR3: TGTGCCAGCAGCCAAGAACGGCTAGCGGGAGGAGCATGGTGGTCCTACGAGCAGTACTTC. It specifies CASSQERLAGGAWWSYEQYF.

This clone showed up just once. This chain links TRBV9 with TRBJ1-3, with a tentative D call TRBD1 (6 bases). Trimming pared 3 bases from V and 0 bases from J, leaving 10 bases between. In germline, CDR1 is SGDLS, CDR2 YYNGEE. The CDR3 totals 15 residues. The CDR3 sequence: CASSASGHSGNTIYF. The CDR3 DNA reads as TGTGCCAGCAGCGCCTCGGGACACTCTGGAAACACCATATATTTT. The full variable domain, with the rest looked up from reference TRBV9 and TRBJ1-3, is DSGVTQTPKHLITATGQRVTLRCSPRSGDLSVYWYQQSLDQGLQFLIQYYNGEERAKGNILERFSAQQFPDLHSELNLSSLELGDSALYFCASSASGHSGNTIYFGEGSWLTVV.

V gene TRBV11-2 combines with J gene TRBJ2-7, with 8 bases that match TRBD2. The CDR3 covers 16 residues. Germline V gives CDR1 SGHAT, CDR2 FQNNGV. V trimming: 4 bases; J trimming: 2 bases; junction bases outside the gene matches: 10. The DNA for the CDR3 is TGTGCCAGCAGCTGGCGAAGGGGCGGGAGGCCCTACGAGCAGTACTTC. This gives the protein CASSWRRGGRPYEQYF.

The genes are TRBV5-1 and TRBJ2-5, with 15 bases matching TRBD2. Germline CDR1 reads SGHRS; CDR2 reads YFSETQ. With 4 bases clipped from V and 2 bases from J, the junction kept 3 bases outside the gene matches. The CDR3 loop spans 16 amino acids. The CDR3 bases are TGCGCCAGCAGCGGGACTAGCGGGGGGTTTCAAGAGACCCAGTACTTC. This translates into CASSGTSGGFQETQYF.

This chain connects TRBV4-2 to TRBJ2-3, with TRBD2 matching 10 bases. The CDR3 contains 18 residues. The V segment lost 3 bases and the J segment 5 bases; nucleotides outside the gene matches: 14. The germline CDR1 and CDR2 sequences are LGHNA and YNFKEQ. The CDR3 DNA reads TGTGCCAGCAGCCAGGACCCCTCCCTAGCGGGGGAACAAGATACGCAGTATTTT. The encoded protein is CASSQDPSLAGEQDTQYF.

As DNA, the CDR3 is TGTGCCAGCCCCTTAGAGGAAACTAGCGGTCACGAGCAGTACTTC. Amino acid sequence: CASPLEETSGHEQYF. V usage is TRBV9 and J usage is TRBJ2-7; TRBD2 agrees at 8 bases. The length of the CDR3 is 15 residues. The germline gives CDR1 SGDLS, CDR2 YYNGEE. With V trimmed by 7 bases and J by 5 bases, 14 bases remained unmatched.

The chain carries TRBV1 and TRBJ2-7; the table names TRBD1, a call not compared with the DNA. TRBV1 is listed as a pseudogene. This CDR3 has 16 amino acids. CDR3 DNA: TGCACCATCAAGCAGTGCGGAAACAGGGGAGGCGACGAGCAGTACTTC. Protein: CTIKQCGNRGGDEQYF.

J is TRBJ1-2 and V is TRBV5-4; possibly TRBD1 for D (6 bases). V was trimmed by 4 bases and J by 2 bases, leaving 9 bases between them. The V gene's germline CDR1 is SGHNT and CDR2 YYREEE (reference sequence). This CDR3 has 13 residues. The CDR3, as DNA: TGTGCCAGCAGCATCGACAGGAACTATGGCTACACCTTC. It encodes CASSIDRNYGYTF.

V gene TRBV9 combines with J gene TRBJ2-3; 13 positions match TRBD2. Germline assignment: CDR1 SGDLS and CDR2 YYNGEE. The CDR3 loop spans 16 amino acids. The V and J ends lost 4 bases and 6 bases, in that order; junction bases with no gene match: 8. The CDR3: CASSRELAGGLDTQYF. The CDR3 nucleotides are TGTGCCAGCAGCCGTGAACTAGCGGGAGGGCTGGATACGCAGTATTTT.

The J gene is TRBJ1-2, the V gene TRBV15; 8 bases line up with TRBD1. V shed 0 bases, J shed 8 bases, and the junction held 8 bases outside the gene matches. CDR1 LNHNV and CDR2 YYDKDF come from the germline V gene (reference sequence). CDR3 length equals 15 residues. In DNA form, the CDR3 reads TGTGCCACCAGCAGAGATCCGGACAGGGTTGGGGGCTACACCTTC. It translates to CATSRDPDRVGGYTF.

This clone has only a few counts. One end of the junction varies from germline; a read error may be responsible. The chain couples TRBV7-7 to TRBJ2-7, with 9 bases aligning to TRBD1. Germline assignment: CDR1 SSHAT and CDR2 FNYEAQ (reference sequence). The CDR3 is made up of 13 amino acids. CDR3 in amino acids: CASSRDRAGEQYF. CDR3 nucleotide sequence: TGTGCTAGCAGCCGGGACAGGGCAGGCGAGCAGTACTTC.

Concerning this clone: This sample includes further DNA sequences coding for the same CDR3. V usage is TRBV28 and J usage is TRBJ1-3; 8 positions match TRBD1. CDR3 length: 14 residues. Trimming at V came to 2 bases and at J to 7 bases, leaving 4 bases not matched to a gene. Germline CDR1 MDHEN, CDR2 SYDVKM. CDR3: CASSLGQGGNTIYF. CDR3 DNA: TGTGCCAGCAGTTTAGGACAGGGTGGGAACACCATATATTTT.

The chain recombines TRBV5-8 with TRBJ1-2; D is perhaps TRBD1 (6 bases). CDR1 SGHTS and CDR2 YDEGEE come from the germline V gene. CDR3 length: 16 residues. Deletions cut 4 bases from V and 3 bases from J, with 19 bases between. The CDR3 coding sequence is TGTGCCAGCAGCCGCCCCCAACAGGGAGTTTACTATGGCTACACCTTC. It specifies CASSRPQQGVYYGYTF.

The sample holds a few counts of this clone. The V gene is TRBV6-1, the J gene TRBJ2-2; TRBD1 might be the D (5 bases). Germline CDR1 reads MNHNS; CDR2 reads SASEGT. CDR3 size: 14 residues. The V end was cut by 4 bases, the J end by 3 bases, with 9 bases between. For the CDR3, the DNA is TGTGCCAGCAGTGGTGACAGATACACCGGGGAGCTGTTTTTT. This encodes CASSGDRYTGELFF.

The chain carries TRBV7-3 and TRBJ2-1; TRBD2 aligns across 7 bases. V shed 4 bases, J shed 8 bases, and the junction held 5 bases outside the gene matches. Germline CDR1 SGHTA, CDR2 FQGTGA. This CDR3 has 13 amino acids. CDR3 amino acids: CASSSDREDEQFF. The CDR3 DNA sequence: TGTGCCAGCAGCTCCGACCGGGAGGATGAGCAGTTCTTC.

V is TRBV7-2 and J is TRBJ2-7; maybe TRBD1 (6 bases). V was trimmed by 1 base and J by 0 bases, leaving 19 bases between them. This CDR3 comprises 18 residues. Germline CDR1 and CDR2: SGHTA and FQGNSA. The CDR3 bases are TGTGCCAGCAGCTTAGAATTCGATAACAGGGCCCTCTCCTACGAGCAGTACTTC. Translating it yields CASSLEFDNRALSYEQYF.

The V gene is TRBV4-2, the J gene TRBJ2-7, with 8 bases lining up with TRBD2. V gave up 3 bases and J gave up 4 bases; unmatched junction bases: 11. This CDR3 is 16 amino acids long. Germline CDR1 reads LGHNA; CDR2 reads YNFKEQ. The CDR3 loop reads CASSQLSGGPGYEQYF. DNA of the CDR3: TGTGCCAGCAGCCAGCTCAGCGGGGGCCCCGGGTACGAGCAGTACTTC.

This chain joins TRBV15 and TRBJ2-7; perhaps TRBD1 as D (6 bases). The V gene's germline CDR1 is LNHNV and CDR2 YYDKDF (reference sequence). This CDR3 contains 15 residues. V gave up 6 bases and J gave up 5 bases, with 20 bases separating them. CDR3 nucleotide sequence: TGTGCCACCAGACCCTCCCACCCACAGGGAGACGAGCAGTACTTC. Translated: CATRPSHPQGDEQYF. The variable domain in full, completed from reference TRBV15 and TRBJ2-7, reads DAMVIQNPRYQVTQFGKPVTLSCSQTLNHNVMYWYQQKSSQAPKLLFHYYDKDFNNEADTPDNFQSRRPNTSFCFLDIRSPGLGDTAMYLCATRPSHPQGDEQYFGPGTRLTVT.